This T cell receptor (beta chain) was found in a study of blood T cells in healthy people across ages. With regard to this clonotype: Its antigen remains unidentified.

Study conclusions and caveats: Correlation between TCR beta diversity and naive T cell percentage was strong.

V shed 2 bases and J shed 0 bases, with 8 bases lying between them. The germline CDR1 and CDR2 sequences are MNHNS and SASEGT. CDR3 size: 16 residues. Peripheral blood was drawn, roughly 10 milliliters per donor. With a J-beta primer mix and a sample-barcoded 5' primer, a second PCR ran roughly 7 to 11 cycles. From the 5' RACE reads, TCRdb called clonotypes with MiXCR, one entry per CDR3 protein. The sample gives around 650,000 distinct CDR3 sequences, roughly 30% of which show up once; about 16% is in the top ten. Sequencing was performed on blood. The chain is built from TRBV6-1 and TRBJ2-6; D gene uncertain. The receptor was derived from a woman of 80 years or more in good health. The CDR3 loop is CASSEMASSGANVLTF. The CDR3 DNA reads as TGTGCCAGCAGTGAAATGGCAAGCTCTGGGGCCAACGTCCTGACTTTC.